The T cell receptor (beta chain) described here comes from a study of OX40 agonist ivuxolimab in advanced cancers. For the study at large: Patient treatment consisted of intravenous ivuxolimab administration every 2 weeks at 0.01 to 10 mg/kg.

Findings of the study overall: Blood T cells, both CD4+ and CD8+, expanded clonally by week 6 at 0.1 to 3.0 mg/kg. Among the lowest levels of clonal expansion were found in partial responders at 0.1-3.0 mg/kg.

Profiling relied on immunoSEQ multiplex PCR, and the TCRdb table lists in-frame clones only, not all of them. The sample holds some 65,000 clones, 89% seen once. A remark on this clone: What it recognizes is unknown.

Trimming pared 8 bases from V and 3 bases from J, leaving 17 bases between. Germline assignment: CDR1 LNHDA and CDR2 SQIVND (reference sequence). The CDR3 is made up of 15 amino acids. The specimen was CD4+ or CD8+ T cells sorted from blood, collected in a trial of the OX40 agonist ivuxolimab. This chain links TRBV19 with TRBJ2-1, with D possibly matching TRBD2 (6 bases). This TCR derives from an adult with an advanced solid tumor such as melanoma, head and neck, liver or kidney cancer. DNA of the CDR3: TGTGCCAGTCGCACGCCCCTAGCGAGCTACAATGAGCAGTTCTTC. It encodes CASRTPLASYNEQFF.